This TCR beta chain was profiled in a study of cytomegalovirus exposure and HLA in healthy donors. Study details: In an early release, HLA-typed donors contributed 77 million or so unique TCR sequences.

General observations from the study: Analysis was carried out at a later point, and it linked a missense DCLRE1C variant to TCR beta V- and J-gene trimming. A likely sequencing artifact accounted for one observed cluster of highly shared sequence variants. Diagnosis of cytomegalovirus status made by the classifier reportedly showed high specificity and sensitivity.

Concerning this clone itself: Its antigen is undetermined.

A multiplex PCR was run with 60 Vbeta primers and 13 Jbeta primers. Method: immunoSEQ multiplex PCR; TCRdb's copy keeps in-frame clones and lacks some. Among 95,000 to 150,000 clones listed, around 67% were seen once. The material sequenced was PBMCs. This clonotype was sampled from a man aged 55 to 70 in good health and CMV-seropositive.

CDR3 loop: CASSIPTGGTDTQYF. The CDR3 region has the DNA TGTGCCAGCAGTATCCCGACAGGGGGAACAGATACGCAGTATTTT. The genes are TRBV28 and TRBJ2-3, with 9 nucleotides matching TRBD1. This CDR3 region has 15 residues. The germline V gene encodes CDR1 MDHEN and CDR2 SYDVKM. J lost 3 bases, V lost 5 bases, and 6 bases had no gene match.